The 9 T cell receptor beta chains listed next were all sequenced from one sample in a study of PD-L1 blockade in urothelial cancer. The table came from immunoSEQ multiplex PCR; TCRdb's copy has only in-frame clones and leaves some out. The data hold about 41,000 clones, with 70% to 90% observed a single time. Time point in this sample: peripheral blood 6 weeks after treatment start. The sample was PBMCs, taken around atezolizumab (anti-PD-L1) treatment. These receptor sequences come from a man between 65 and 85 years old with urothelial cancer.

This chain uses TRBV9 with TRBJ2-3; D gene uncertain. Trimming took 0 bases from V and 6 from J, leaving 11 bases between them. Germline V gene data show CDR1 as SGDLS and CDR2 as YYNGEE. The CDR3 length is 14 residues. The CDR3 sequence is CASSVVAALDTQYF. In nucleotides, the CDR3 is TGTGCCAGCAGCGTAGTGGCGGCCCTTGATACGCAGTATTTT. The full variable domain, in which reference TRBV9 and TRBJ2-3 provide the parts outside the CDR3, is DSGVTQTPKHLITATGQRVTLRCSPRSGDLSVYWYQQSLDQGLQFLIQYYNGEERAKGNILERFSAQQFPDLHSELNLSSLELGDSALYFCASSVVAALDTQYFGPGTRLTVL.

Written as DNA, the CDR3 is TGTGCCAGCAGCTTAGAGCGGGGGAACGAGCAGTACTTC. This encodes CASSLERGNEQYF. The chain has TRBV11-2 and TRBJ2-7, with 7 nucleotides matching TRBD2. This CDR3 comprises 13 residues. Germline V CDR1 and CDR2: SGHAT, FQNNGV. V shed 0 bases and J 5 bases; nucleotides not matched to a gene: 1.

This chain connects TRBV4-1 to TRBJ2-1, with D tentatively TRBD2 (5 bases). CDR1 is MGHRA and CDR2 is YSYEKL in the germline V gene. The CDR3 covers 17 residues. V was shortened by 2 bases and J by 9 bases, with 23 bases between the two germline ends. The CDR3 region has the DNA TGCGCCAGCAGCCAATTAGACACCCTAGCCAAGGGCGCTGAGCAGTTCTTC. Its translation: CASSQLDTLAKGAEQFF.

This rearrangement joins TRBV7-2 to TRBJ2-3; TRBD1 matches 8 bases. This CDR3 is built from 17 residues. V gave up 4 bases and J gave up 6 bases; unmatched junction bases: 15. Germline loops: CDR1 SGHTA, CDR2 FQGNSA. CDR3 nucleotides: TGTGCCAGCAGCTCTAGCCACCACAGGGGGAAGGGCGATACGCAGTATTTT. It translates to CASSSSHHRGKGDTQYF.

This chain joins TRBV7-9 and TRBJ2-4; D may be TRBD2 (6 bases). CDR1 is SEHNR and CDR2 is FQNEAQ in the germline V gene (reference sequence). The CDR3 contains 16 residues. The ends were cut back, 5 bases at V and 0 bases at J, with 14 bases in the middle. Here the CDR3 reads CASSEAGPIAKNIQYF. The CDR3 DNA is TGTGCCAGCAGCGAGGCGGGGCCCATAGCCAAAAACATTCAGTACTTC.

The chain is built from TRBV29-1 and TRBJ1-2; possible D gene TRBD1, 5 bases. V lost 4 bases and J lost 3, with 9 bases in between. The CDR3 contains 12 residues. In germline, CDR1 is SQVTM, CDR2 ANQGSEA. The chain's CDR3 is CSVGVGDYGYTF. The CDR3, as DNA: TGCAGCGTTGGGGTAGGGGACTATGGCTACACCTTC.

This clone was counted once. The chain uses TRBV5-1 and TRBJ2-5, with TRBD1 matching over 12 bases. V gave up 4 bases and J gave up 5 bases; unmatched junction bases: 3. CDR1 and CDR2 from the germline V gene are SGHRS and YFSETQ. The CDR3 contains 14 residues. CDR3 bases: TGCGCCAGCAGCATGGGACAGGGGGCTGAGACCCAGTACTTC. Encoded protein: CASSMGQGAETQYF.

Details on this clone: One end of the junction does not line up with germline, which may come from a read error. CDR3 region: CASSKDPGTSGGSSYEQYF. DNA of the CDR3: TGCGCCAGCAGCAAAGATCCCGGGACTAGCGGGGGGAGCTCCTACGAGCAGTACTTC. V is TRBV4-1 and J is TRBJ2-7; 15 nucleotides agree with TRBD2. The CDR3 is 19 residues long. The germline V gene encodes CDR1 MGHRA and CDR2 YSYEKL.

In its sample, this clone was seen a few times. J is TRBJ2-3 and V is TRBV18, with D perhaps TRBD2 (6 bases). The V and J ends lost 2 bases and 3 bases respectively, with 12 bases between them. The CDR3 has 15 residues. Germline V gene sequence: CDR1 KGHSH, CDR2 LQKENI. The CDR3 bases are TGTGCCAGCTCACCATCGGGAGACGAGACAGATACGCAGTATTTT. It is translated as CASSPSGDETDTQYF. Looking up the rest from reference TRBV18 and TRBJ2-3 gives the full variable domain: NAGVMQNPRHLVRRRGQEARLRCSPMKGHSHVYWYRQLPEEGLKFMVYLQKENIIDESGMPKERFSAEFPKEGPSILRIQQVVRGDSAAYFCASSPSGDETDTQYFGPGTRLTVL.